A single sample gave rise to the 9 T cell receptor beta chains below, sequenced in a study of CD8+ T cells in alopecia areata. The treatment was: oral pan-JAK inhibitor, 5-10 mg twice daily. Extracted from the samples, RNA was reverse transcribed into cDNA to serve as the sequencing template. Measured with immunoSEQ multiplex PCR; TCRdb has only the in-frame clones, and not every one. The sample consists of over 60,000 clones, roughly 50% of them appearing once. The sample in question was CD8+ T cells sorted from blood, obtained at roughly week 36, from a patient treated with tofacitinib. Receptor source: a human donor with alopecia areata.

This clone appeared many times. The CDR3 loop reads CSTLGQAGYTF. As DNA, the CDR3 is TGCAGCACCTTGGGACAAGCTGGCTACACCTTC. The chain links TRBV29-1 to TRBJ1-2, with D maybe TRBD1 (6 bases). The germline V gene has CDR1 SQVTM and CDR2 ANQGSEA. The CDR3 runs to 11 residues. V lost 8 bases and J 7 bases, leaving 14 bases between the germline ends.

The rearrangement uses TRBV7-9 and TRBJ2-1; D call uncertain. The CDR3 has 14 amino acids. V dropped 5 bases and J dropped 14 bases, with 22 bases sitting between them. The germline CDR1 and CDR2 sequences are SEHNR and FQNEAQ (reference sequence). The CDR3 here is CASSATGVRFVEFF. Here the CDR3 DNA reads TGTGCCAGCAGCGCAACTGGGGTGCGGTTCGTGGAGTTCTTC. Together with reference TRBV7-9 and TRBJ2-1, the CDR3 gives the full variable domain: DTGVSQNPRHKITKRGQNVTFRCDPISEHNRLYWYRQTLGQGPEFLTYFQNEAQLEKSRLLSDRFSAERPKGSFSTLEIQRTEQGDSAMYLCASSATGVRFVEFFGPGTRLTVL.

This chain joins TRBV18 and TRBJ1-1; 9 nucleotides agree with TRBD1. Germline CDR1 is KGHSH and CDR2 is LQKENI. J gave up 4 bases and V 5 bases, and 8 bases lay outside the gene matches. CDR3 length: 15 residues. CDR3 residues: CASSSRDREGTEAFF. CDR3 nucleotide sequence: TGTGCCAGCTCATCCCGGGACAGGGAAGGCACTGAAGCTTTCTTT.

V gene TRBV9 combines with J gene TRBJ2-6, with D possibly TRBD1 on 6 matching bases. The germline V gene encodes CDR1 SGDLS and CDR2 YYNGEE. V shed 3 bases and J shed 4 bases, with 14 bases lying between them. The CDR3 runs 16 residues. This chain's CDR3 is CASSDRTGFGANVLTF. The CDR3 region has the DNA TGTGCCAGCAGCGACCGCACAGGGTTCGGGGCCAACGTCCTGACTTTC.

With regard to this clone: Sequence at one end of the junction differs from germline and may be a read error. V usage is TRBV7-7 and J usage is TRBJ2-5; tentatively, D is TRBD2 (6 bases). In germline, CDR1 is SSHAT, CDR2 FNYEAQ (reference sequence). The CDR3 sequence is 16 residues long. This chain's CDR3 is CASSLGRGIRQETQYF. The CDR3 region has the DNA TGTGCTAGCAGCTTAGGTCGGGGGATCCGCCAAGAGACCCAGTACTTC. Based on the CDR3 plus reference TRBV7-7 and TRBJ2-5, the full variable domain is GAGVSQSPRYKVTKRGQDVTLRCDPISSHATLYWYQQALGQGPEFLTYFNYEAQPDKSGLPSDRFSAERPEGSISTLTIQRTEQRDSAMYRCASSLGRGIRQETQYFGPGTRLLVL.

The CDR3 nucleotides read TGTGCCAGCAGCTTATCGGGATTATTCAATGAGCAGTTCTTC. It codes for CASSLSGLFNEQFF. The V gene is TRBV7-2, the J gene TRBJ2-1; D perhaps matches TRBD2 (5 bases). With 2 bases removed from V and 6 bases from J, the gap between germline ends came to 11 bases. Germline lookup yields CDR1 SGHTA and CDR2 FQGNSA. This CDR3 has 14 residues.

The CDR3 spells CASSLGRTAVEQYF. CDR3 DNA: TGTGCCAGCAGCCTTGGGCGGACAGCTGTCGAGCAGTACTTC. The rearrangement links TRBV11-1 to TRBJ2-7, with a possible D match to TRBD1 (6 bases). This CDR3 contains 14 residues. V shed 5 bases and J shed 6 bases, with 17 bases lying between them. Germline V CDR1 and CDR2: SGHAT, FQDESV (reference sequence).

This clone showed up just a few times. This sequence joins TRBV11-2 and TRBJ2-4, with D perhaps matching TRBD1 (6 bases). Trimming pared 4 bases from V and 1 base from J, leaving 14 bases between. This CDR3 spans 16 amino acids. The germline gives CDR1 SGHAT, CDR2 FQNNGV. DNA of the CDR3: TGTGCCAGCAGCTCTCCACAGGGTGCGGCCAAAAACATTCAGTACTTC. The encoded protein is CASSSPQGAAKNIQYF.

Only a few counts were recorded for this clone. This sequence joins TRBV5-1 and TRBJ1-1; TRBD1 matches at 7 bases. Losses at the gene ends were 1 base for V and 0 bases for J; bases not matched to a gene: 6. The germline gives CDR1 SGHRS, CDR2 YFSETQ. CDR3 length: 16 amino acids. DNA for the CDR3: TGCGCCAGCAGCTTGTCAGGGGGACAAATGAACACTGAAGCTTTCTTT. Amino acid sequence: CASSLSGGQMNTEAFF.